The clone carrying this TCR beta chain was observed a handful of times. The antigen is not known. TCRdb used MiXCR to reprocess the 5' RACE reads, holding one entry per CDR3 protein. The table shows about 540,000 distinct CDR3 sequences, with more than 9.5% occurring only once. The data originate from a study of CD8 T cells in ankylosing spondylitis. General study points: The disease-linked clones had a CD8+ phenotype and low blood frequencies. Researchers reportedly found disease-linked clones significantly enriched in matched ankylosing spondylitis synovial fluid. Within ankylosing spondylitis blood, a TCR beta motif made up of roughly eight highly homologous variants appeared to be characteristic. Earlier studies detected some motif variants in reactive arthritis synovial fluid and blood.

The CDR3 loop spans 16 amino acids. Trimming left V 4 bases short and J 0 bases short, with 13 bases between. From germline, CDR1 is SGHRS and CDR2 YFSETQ. Material for sequencing was blood, either unsorted or a sorted T cell fraction (not recorded which). The TCR originated in a male donor with ankylosing spondylitis. The rearrangement links TRBV5-1 to TRBJ2-2; TRBD1 is a possible D gene (6 bases). The CDR3 nucleotides are TGCGCCAGCAGCAGTAGACAGGCGACGAACACCGGGGAGCTGTTTTTT. This sequence encodes CASSSRQATNTGELFF.